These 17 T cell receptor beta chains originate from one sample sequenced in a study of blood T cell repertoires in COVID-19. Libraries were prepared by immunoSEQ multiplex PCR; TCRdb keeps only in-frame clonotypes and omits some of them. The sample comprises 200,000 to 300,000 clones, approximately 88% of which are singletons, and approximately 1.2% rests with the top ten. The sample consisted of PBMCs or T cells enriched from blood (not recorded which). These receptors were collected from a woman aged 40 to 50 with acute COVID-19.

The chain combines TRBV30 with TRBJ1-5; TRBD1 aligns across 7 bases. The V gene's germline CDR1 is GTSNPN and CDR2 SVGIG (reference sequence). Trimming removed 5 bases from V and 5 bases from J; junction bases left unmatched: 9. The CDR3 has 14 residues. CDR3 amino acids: CAWGGKTGHQPQHF. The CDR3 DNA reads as TGTGCCTGGGGTGGAAAGACAGGGCATCAGCCCCAGCATTTT.

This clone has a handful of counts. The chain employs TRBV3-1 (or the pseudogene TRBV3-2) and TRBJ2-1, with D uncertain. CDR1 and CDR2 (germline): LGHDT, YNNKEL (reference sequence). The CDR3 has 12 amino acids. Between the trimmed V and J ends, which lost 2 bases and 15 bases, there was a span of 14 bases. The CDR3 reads CASSQRFARRFF. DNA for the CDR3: TGTGCCAGCAGCCAACGATTTGCTAGACGGTTCTTC.

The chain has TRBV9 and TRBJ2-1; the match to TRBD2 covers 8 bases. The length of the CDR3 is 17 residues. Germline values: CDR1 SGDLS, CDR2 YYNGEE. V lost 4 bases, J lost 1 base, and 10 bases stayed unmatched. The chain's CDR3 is CASSTRGLGYSYNEQFF. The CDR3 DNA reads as TGTGCCAGCAGCACAAGGGGACTAGGATATTCCTACAATGAGCAGTTCTTC.

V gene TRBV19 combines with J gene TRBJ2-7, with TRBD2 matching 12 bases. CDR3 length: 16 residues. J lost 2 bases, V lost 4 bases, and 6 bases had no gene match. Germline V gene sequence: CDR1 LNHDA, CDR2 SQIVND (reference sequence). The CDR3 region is CASSKASGRATYEQYF. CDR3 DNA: TGTGCCAGTAGTAAAGCTAGCGGGAGGGCCACCTACGAGCAGTACTTC. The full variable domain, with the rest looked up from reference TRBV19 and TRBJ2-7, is DGGITQSPKYLFRKEGQNVTLSCEQNLNHDAMYWYRQDPGQGLRLIYYSQIVNDFQKGDIAEGYSVSREKKESFPLTVTSAQKNPTAFYLCASSKASGRATYEQYFGPGTRLTVT.

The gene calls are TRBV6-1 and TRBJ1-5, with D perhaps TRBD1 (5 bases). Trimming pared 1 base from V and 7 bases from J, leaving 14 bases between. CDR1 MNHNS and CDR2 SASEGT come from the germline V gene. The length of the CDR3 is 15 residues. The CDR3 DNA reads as TGTGCCAGCAGTGAAGACTGGGTGCGGGACCAGCCCCAGCATTTT. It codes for CASSEDWVRDQPQHF.

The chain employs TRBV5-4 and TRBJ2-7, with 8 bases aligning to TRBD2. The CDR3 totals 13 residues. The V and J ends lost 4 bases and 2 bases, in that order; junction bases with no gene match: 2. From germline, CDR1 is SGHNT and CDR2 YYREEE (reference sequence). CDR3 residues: CASSRGLAYEQYV. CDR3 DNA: TGTGCCAGCAGCCGGGGACTAGCCTACGAGCAGTACGTC.

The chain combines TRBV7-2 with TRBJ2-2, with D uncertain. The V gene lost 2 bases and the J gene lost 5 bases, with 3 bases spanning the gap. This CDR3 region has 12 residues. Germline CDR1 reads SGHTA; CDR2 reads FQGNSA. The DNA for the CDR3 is TGTGCCAGCAGCTTATTAACCGGGGAGCTGTTTTTT. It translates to CASSLLTGELFF.

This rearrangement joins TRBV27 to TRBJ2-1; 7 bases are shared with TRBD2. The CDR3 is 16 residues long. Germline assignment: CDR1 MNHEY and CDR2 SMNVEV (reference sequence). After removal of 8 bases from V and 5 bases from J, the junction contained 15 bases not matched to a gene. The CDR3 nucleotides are TGTGCCAGCGAGGTGAGGGTTCTAGCGGACAACAATGAGCAGTTCTTC. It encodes CASEVRVLADNNEQFF.

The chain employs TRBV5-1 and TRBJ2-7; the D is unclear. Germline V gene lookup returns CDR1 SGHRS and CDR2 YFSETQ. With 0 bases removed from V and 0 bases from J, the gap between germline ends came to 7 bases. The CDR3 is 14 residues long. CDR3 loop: CASSLVAGSYEQYV. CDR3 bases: TGCGCCAGCAGCTTGGTCGCAGGCTCCTACGAGCAGTACGTC.

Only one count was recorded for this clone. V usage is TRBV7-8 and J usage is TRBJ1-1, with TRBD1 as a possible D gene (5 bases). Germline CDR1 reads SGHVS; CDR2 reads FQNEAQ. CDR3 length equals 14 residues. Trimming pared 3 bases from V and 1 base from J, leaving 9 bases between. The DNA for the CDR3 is TGTGCCAGCAGCTTCAGGGTGACGAACACTGAAGCTTTCTTT. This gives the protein CASSFRVTNTEAFF.

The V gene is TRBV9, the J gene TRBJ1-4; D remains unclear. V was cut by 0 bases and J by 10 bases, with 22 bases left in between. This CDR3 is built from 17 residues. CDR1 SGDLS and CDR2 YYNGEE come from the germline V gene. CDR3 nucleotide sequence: TGTGCCAGCAGCGTAGGAGGGAAGACCGGAGCTCGATCAAAACTGTTTTTT. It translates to CASSVGGKTGARSKLFF.

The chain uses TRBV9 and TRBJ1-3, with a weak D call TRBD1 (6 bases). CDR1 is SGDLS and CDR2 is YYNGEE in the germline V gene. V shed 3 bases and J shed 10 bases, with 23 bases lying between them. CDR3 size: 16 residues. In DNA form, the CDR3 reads TGTGCCAGCAGCGCCGCGGGGGACATTGGGGTCAGTACCATATATTTT. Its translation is CASSAAGDIGVSTIYF. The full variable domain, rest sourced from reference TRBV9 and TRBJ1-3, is DSGVTQTPKHLITATGQRVTLRCSPRSGDLSVYWYQQSLDQGLQFLIQYYNGEERAKGNILERFSAQQFPDLHSELNLSSLELGDSALYFCASSAAGDIGVSTIYFGEGSWLTVV.

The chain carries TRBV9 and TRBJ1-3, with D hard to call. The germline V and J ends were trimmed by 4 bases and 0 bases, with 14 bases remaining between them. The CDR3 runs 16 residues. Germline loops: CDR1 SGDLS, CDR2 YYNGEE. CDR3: CASSPRTSRSGNTIYF. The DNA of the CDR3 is TGTGCCAGCAGCCCCCGGACTAGTCGCTCTGGAAACACCATATATTTT.

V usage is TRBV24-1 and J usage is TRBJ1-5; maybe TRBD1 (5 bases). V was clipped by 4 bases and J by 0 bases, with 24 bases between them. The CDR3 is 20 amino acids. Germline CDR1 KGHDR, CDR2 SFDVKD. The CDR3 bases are TGTGCCACCAGTGAAAGCCCCAGGGTATCCCCTGGATATAGCAATCAGCCCCAGCATTTT. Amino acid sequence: CATSESPRVSPGYSNQPQHF.

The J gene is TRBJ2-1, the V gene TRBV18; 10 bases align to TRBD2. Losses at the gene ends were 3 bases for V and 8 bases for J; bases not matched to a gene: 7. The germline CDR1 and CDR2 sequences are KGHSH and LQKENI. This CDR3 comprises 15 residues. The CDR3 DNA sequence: TGTGCCAGCTCACCCCCGGGACTAGCGTTTGATGAGCAGTTCTTC. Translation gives CASSPPGLAFDEQFF.

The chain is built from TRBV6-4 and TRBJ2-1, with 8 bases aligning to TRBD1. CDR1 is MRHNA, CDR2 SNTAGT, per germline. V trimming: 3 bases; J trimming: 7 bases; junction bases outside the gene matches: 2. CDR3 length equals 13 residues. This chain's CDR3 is CASSEQGANEQFF. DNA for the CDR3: TGTGCCAGCAGTGAGCAGGGGGCAAATGAGCAGTTCTTC.

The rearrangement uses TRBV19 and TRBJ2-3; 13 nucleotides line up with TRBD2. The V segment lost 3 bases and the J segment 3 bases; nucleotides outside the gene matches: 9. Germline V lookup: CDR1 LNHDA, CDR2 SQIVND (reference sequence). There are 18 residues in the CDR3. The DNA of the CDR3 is TGTGCCAGTAGTATGGCGGGACTAGCGGGACGGGGAACAGATACGCAGTATTTT. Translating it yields CASSMAGLAGRGTDTQYF.